One sample yielded the 24 T cell receptor beta chains listed below, sequenced in a study of T cell responses to AZD1222 COVID-19 vaccine. The protocol was immunoSEQ multiplex PCR, while the TCRdb copy is restricted to in-frame clones and leaves out a portion. The repertoire has some 150,000 clones, 88% of them found once; the top ten carry 4% to 5.5%. The sequencing used peripheral blood, collected 28 days after the second AZD1222 dose. Receptors were obtained from an adult who received the AZD1222 COVID-19 vaccine.

This clone was seen once. The sample contains more than one DNA sequence encoding this CDR3. The chain combines TRBV3-1 (or the pseudogene TRBV3-2) with TRBJ1-2, with a tentative D call TRBD1 (5 bases). Germline CDR1 and CDR2: LGHDT and YNNKEL (reference sequence). V lost 1 base and J lost 2, with 8 bases in between. This CDR3 region has 14 residues. The CDR3 DNA reads as TGTGCCAGCAGCCAAGGTTCAGGGAACTATGGCTACACCTTC. Its translation: CASSQGSGNYGYTF.

There are a few counts of this clone. The chain uses TRBV27 and TRBJ1-3; D remains ambiguous. Germline assignment: CDR1 MNHEY and CDR2 SMNVEV (reference sequence). The length of the CDR3 is 14 residues. V was trimmed by 0 bases and J by 4 bases, leaving 7 bases between them. CDR3 loop: CASSLSFRGNTIYF. As DNA, the CDR3 is TGTGCCAGCAGTTTATCGTTCAGGGGAAACACCATATATTTT.

This chain joins TRBV6-5 and TRBJ1-5; no clear D. The V end was cut by 5 bases, the J end by 2 bases, with 13 bases between. The CDR3 is made up of 15 amino acids. Per the germline V gene, CDR1 is MNHEY and CDR2 is SVGAGI. The CDR3 spells CASSQDLAGNQPQHF. CDR3 DNA sequence: TGTGCCAGCAGTCAGGACCTAGCGGGCAATCAGCCCCAGCATTTT.

The J gene is TRBJ2-6, the V gene TRBV10-1; perhaps TRBD2 as D (5 bases). Germline loops: CDR1 WNHNN, CDR2 SYGVQD (reference sequence). V was cut by 0 bases and J by 13 bases, with 10 bases left in between. This CDR3 is built from 13 residues. CDR3 DNA sequence: TGCGCCAGCAGTGAGTCACGGGGTGGGGTCCTGACTTTC. Translating gives CASSESRGGVLTF.

The genes are TRBV6-2 or TRBV6-3 and TRBJ1-6; TRBD1 is a possible D gene (5 bases). CDR3 length equals 14 residues. The germline CDR1 and CDR2 sequences are MNHEY and SVGEGT. Trimming cost V 3 bases and J 10 bases, with 13 bases left between them. DNA for the CDR3: TGTGCCAGCAGTTATTGGGGGGAATACTCACCCCTCCACTTT. It yields the protein CASSYWGEYSPLHF.

The chain couples TRBV4-2 to TRBJ1-5; no clear D. V gave up 2 bases and J gave up 0 bases, with 8 bases separating them. The germline gives CDR1 LGHNA, CDR2 YNFKEQ. This CDR3 spans 15 amino acids. DNA of the CDR3: TGTGCCAGCAGCCAACGCAGATTTAGCAATCAGCCCCAGCATTTT. It specifies CASSQRRFSNQPQHF.

J is TRBJ1-1 and V is TRBV7-2, with D perhaps matching TRBD1 (6 bases). Deletions cut 3 bases from V and 7 bases from J, with 15 bases between. CDR1 and CDR2 from the germline V gene are SGHTA and FQGNSA. This CDR3 spans 14 amino acids. DNA for the CDR3: TGTGCCAGCAGCTTGTCCCGGGGGGCGGTTGAAGCTTTCTTT. Amino acids: CASSLSRGAVEAFF. The whole variable domain, filled in from reference TRBV7-2 and TRBJ1-1, reads GAGVSQSPSNKVTEKGKDVELRCDPISGHTALYWYRQSLGQGLEFLIYFQGNSAPDKSGLPSDRFSAERTGGSVSTLTIQRTQQEDSAVYLCASSLSRGAVEAFFGQGTRLTVV.

The chain carries TRBV3-1 (or the pseudogene TRBV3-2) and TRBJ1-2, with 7 bases lining up with TRBD1. The CDR3 spans 17 residues. The junction had 14 bases not matched to a gene; V was cut back by 0 bases and J by 7 bases. The germline gives CDR1 LGHDT, CDR2 YNNKEL (reference sequence). CDR3 in amino acids: CASSQEIISRGSIGYTF. DNA of the CDR3: TGTGCCAGCAGCCAAGAAATCATCTCCAGGGGGTCTATTGGCTACACCTTC.

This chain joins TRBV18 and TRBJ1-6; unclear D gene. Looked up from germline, CDR1 is KGHSH and CDR2 is LQKENI. Trimming left V 2 bases short and J 7 bases short, with 12 bases between. The CDR3 loop spans 15 amino acids. This CDR3 is CASSPSTATNSPLHF. CDR3 coding DNA: TGTGCCAGCTCACCATCTACAGCTACGAATTCACCCCTCCACTTT.

The chain employs TRBV19 and TRBJ1-3, with TRBD1 matching 8 bases. V was pared by 5 bases and J by 10 bases, with 7 bases of the junction left unmatched. This CDR3 has 13 amino acids. CDR1 is LNHDA, CDR2 SQIVND, per germline (reference sequence). The CDR3 loop reads CASSPADRETIYF. The CDR3 nucleotides are TGTGCCAGTAGTCCTGCGGACAGGGAGACCATATATTTT. The variable domain in full, with the rest retrieved from reference TRBV19 and TRBJ1-3, is DGGITQSPKYLFRKEGQNVTLSCEQNLNHDAMYWYRQDPGQGLRLIYYSQIVNDFQKGDIAEGYSVSREKKESFPLTVTSAQKNPTAFYLCASSPADRETIYFGEGSWLTVV.

The gene calls are TRBV27 and TRBJ1-1; possible D gene TRBD1, 5 bases. CDR1 and CDR2 (germline): MNHEY, SMNVEV (reference sequence). Trimming removed 7 bases from V and 0 bases from J, with 6 bases in between. This CDR3 region has 12 residues. CDR3 bases: TGTGCCAGCACAGGGATGAACACTGAAGCTTTCTTT. This codes for CASTGMNTEAFF.

This clone was observed a handful of times. The rearrangement joins TRBV7-8 to TRBJ2-3; 8 bases fit TRBD2. This CDR3 is 19 amino acids long. Germline trimming cut 0 bases from V and 1 base from J; bases unmatched to any gene: 12. Germline CDR1 reads SGHVS; CDR2 reads FQNEAQ. The DNA of the CDR3 is TGTGCCAGCAGCTTAGCGGGGGCCGCTAGGCGGGGGGGCACAGATACGCAGTATTTT. As protein: CASSLAGAARRGGTDTQYF.

The genes are TRBV4-1 and TRBJ1-1; no reliable D call. V was trimmed by 3 bases and J by 1 base, leaving 9 bases between them. Germline CDR1 is MGHRA and CDR2 is YSYEKL. The CDR3 has 14 amino acids. CDR3 DNA sequence: TGCGCCAGCAGCCACCCGGGTCGGAACACTGAAGCTTTCTTT. Translated: CASSHPGRNTEAFF.

This clone has only one observation. The V gene is TRBV6-2 or TRBV6-3, the J gene TRBJ1-6; unclear D gene. Trimming took 5 bases from V and 5 from J, leaving 16 bases between them. The CDR3 covers 16 residues. The germline V gene has CDR1 MNHEY and CDR2 SVGEGT. CDR3 residues: CASSHPTGSDNSPLHF. The CDR3 DNA reads TGTGCCAGCAGTCACCCTACGGGTTCCGATAATTCACCCCTCCACTTT.

This chain joins TRBV27 and TRBJ1-6, with a tentative D call TRBD1 (5 bases). Trimming pared 5 bases from V and 7 bases from J, leaving 15 bases between. Germline V gives CDR1 MNHEY, CDR2 SMNVEV (reference sequence). The CDR3 sequence is 15 residues long. The CDR3 DNA follows: TGTGCCAGCAGTCCACGGGACGGTCAGAATTCACCCCTCCACTTT. Its translation: CASSPRDGQNSPLHF.

The chain employs TRBV7-2 and TRBJ2-3; perhaps TRBD2 as D (6 bases). The V gene's germline CDR1 is SGHTA and CDR2 FQGNSA. V gave up 5 bases and J gave up 0 bases, with 24 bases separating them. This CDR3 has 19 amino acids. The CDR3 region has the DNA TGTGCCAGCAGCCAAGGGACCGGGACTCTGCGATTTAGCACAGATACGCAGTATTTT. Amino acids: CASSQGTGTLRFSTDTQYF.

The rearrangement links TRBV18 to TRBJ1-3, with a possible D match to TRBD1 (5 bases). CDR3 length equals 19 residues. Germline V gene data show CDR1 as KGHSH and CDR2 as LQKENI. V was cut by 2 bases and J by 0 bases, with 20 bases left in between. CDR3 sequence: CASSPSTLGEGISGNTIYF. In DNA, the CDR3 is TGTGCCAGCTCACCATCCACCCTGGGCGAGGGGATCTCTGGAAACACCATATATTTT.

This CDR3 reads CASSPSIWGARETQYF. CDR3 coding DNA: TGTGCCAGCAGCCCCTCCATTTGGGGGGCCAGAGAGACCCAGTACTTC. The chain is built from TRBV7-2 and TRBJ2-5; D could derive from TRBD1 or TRBD2 (6 bases each). The CDR3 consists of 16 residues. The ends were cut back, 5 bases at V and 4 bases at J, with 20 bases in the middle. Germline CDR1 and CDR2: SGHTA and FQGNSA.

The V gene is TRBV5-1, the J gene TRBJ1-3; D might be TRBD1 (6 bases). Looked up from germline, CDR1 is SGHRS and CDR2 is YFSETQ. This CDR3 comprises 14 residues. V lost 5 bases and J lost 2, with 11 bases in between. CDR3: CASRPGGPGNTIYF. In DNA form, the CDR3 reads TGCGCCAGCAGACCCGGGGGGCCTGGAAACACCATATATTTT.

The chain carries TRBV19 and TRBJ2-2; D unclear. CDR1 is LNHDA, CDR2 SQIVND, per germline (reference sequence). There are 15 residues in the CDR3. V lost 1 base and J lost 0, with 6 bases in between. This CDR3 is CASSIGTANTGELFF. The CDR3 DNA reads TGTGCCAGTAGTATAGGAACAGCGAACACCGGGGAGCTGTTTTTT.

In DNA, the CDR3 is TGTGCCTGGAGTAAGGCTGTAGGGGCAGGCAATCAGCCCCAGCATTTT. Encoded protein: CAWSKAVGAGNQPQHF. The gene calls are TRBV30 and TRBJ1-5, with D maybe TRBD1 (5 bases). The CDR3 sequence is 16 residues long. V was cut by 2 bases and J by 2 bases, with 16 bases left in between. CDR1 is GTSNPN and CDR2 is SVGIG in the germline V gene (reference sequence). The whole variable domain, remainder taken from reference TRBV30 and TRBJ1-5, is SQTIHQWPATLVQPVGSPLSLECTVEGTSNPNLYWYRQAAGRGLQLLFYSVGIGQISSEVPQNLSASRPQDRQFILSSKKLLLSDSGFYLCAWSKAVGAGNQPQHFGDGTRLSIL.

The chain joins TRBV5-8 to TRBJ2-2; D is perhaps TRBD2 (5 bases). CDR1 is SGHTS and CDR2 is YDEGEE in the germline V gene. The CDR3 runs 15 residues. V gave up 2 bases and J gave up 2 bases, with 10 bases separating them. The DNA for the CDR3 is TGTGCCAGCAGCTTCCAGCGGACCAACACCGGGGAGCTGTTTTTT. This encodes CASSFQRTNTGELFF.

This sequence joins TRBV29-1 and TRBJ2-1; D is ambiguous. Looked up from germline, CDR1 is SQVTM and CDR2 is ANQGSEA. The CDR3 length is 15 residues. V dropped 4 bases and J dropped 3 bases, with 16 bases sitting between them. CDR3 in DNA: TGCAGCGTTGCGGTCTTAGGGCCCTACTACAATGAGCAGTTCTTC. It codes for CSVAVLGPYYNEQFF.

J is TRBJ1-1 and V is TRBV6-2 or TRBV6-3; TRBD1 might be the D (5 bases). Per germline, CDR1 MNHEY and CDR2 SVGEGT. Trimming took off 2 bases at V and 3 bases at J, with 13 bases between the two ends. The CDR3 totals 15 residues. The chain's CDR3 is CASSYTTGDHTEAFF. The DNA of the CDR3 is TGTGCCAGCAGTTACACAACAGGAGATCACACTGAAGCTTTCTTT.